This T cell receptor beta chain stems from a study of response to subunit inactivated influenza vaccine. TCRdb reprocessed the RT-PCR reads with MiXCR, giving one entry per CDR3 protein. The sample carries under 200,000 distinct CDR3 sequences, approximately 12% recorded once. CDR3 length: 12 residues. In germline, CDR1 is SGHDN, CDR2 FVKESK. V was pared by 1 base and J by 2 bases, with 0 bases between. A word on this clonotype: Its matching antigen is unknown.

Notes on the study in general: Authors suggested seasonal influenza vaccinations each recruit few new T cells.

These data also featured in a second study, about T cells expressing NK-cell markers. That work states: UMIs were included in TCR beta cDNA generated by 5'RACE template switching. The TCR beta repertoires originated in sorted CD3+CD56+NKG2C+, CD3+CD56+NKG2C- and CD3+CD56-NKG2C+ T cells. What restricted sorting to alpha-beta TCR T cells in several experiments was an anti-gamma-delta TCR antibody. These clonotypes additionally ranked first within the CD3+CD56-NKG2C+ fraction of a few donors.

The receptor's source is a man aged 45-60 years who received an inactivated influenza vaccine. This specimen was CD8+ T cells sorted from PBMCs, taken about 13 days after vaccination. V and J are TRBV14 and TRBJ2-1; unclear D gene. CDR3 coding DNA: TGTGCCAGCAGCCAAGCCTACAATGAGCAGTTCTTC. This sequence encodes CASSQAYNEQFF.